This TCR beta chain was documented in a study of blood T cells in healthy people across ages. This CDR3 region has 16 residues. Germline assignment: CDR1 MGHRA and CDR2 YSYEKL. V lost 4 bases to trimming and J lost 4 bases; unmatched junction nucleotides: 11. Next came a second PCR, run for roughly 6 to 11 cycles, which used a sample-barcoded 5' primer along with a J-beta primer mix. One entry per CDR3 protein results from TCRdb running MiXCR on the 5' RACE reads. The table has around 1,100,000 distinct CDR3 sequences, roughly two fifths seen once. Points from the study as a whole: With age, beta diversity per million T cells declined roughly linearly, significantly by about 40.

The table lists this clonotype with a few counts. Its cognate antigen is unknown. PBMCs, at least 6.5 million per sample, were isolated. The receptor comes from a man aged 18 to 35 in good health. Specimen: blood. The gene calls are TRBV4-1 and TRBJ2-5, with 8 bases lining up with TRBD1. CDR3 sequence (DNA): TGCGCCAGCAGCCCCCGGGACAGGAATTTTTTAGAGACCCAGTACTTC. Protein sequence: CASSPRDRNFLETQYF.